The present entry profiles one T cell receptor (beta chain) with its context. Its target is not known. The entry originates in a study of OX40 agonist ivuxolimab in advanced cancers. About the research overall: Administration of intravenous ivuxolimab to patients occurred every 2 weeks at 0.01 to 10 mg/kg.

Study results and caveats: Clonal expansion was among the lowest in partial responders at 0.1-3.0 mg/kg, especially CD8+.

V was pared by 4 bases and J by 4 bases, with 9 bases of the junction left unmatched. The CDR3 is made up of 16 amino acids. From germline, CDR1 is KGHSH and CDR2 LQKENI. Method: immunoSEQ multiplex PCR; TCRdb's copy keeps in-frame clones and lacks some. This sample yields under 85,000 clones, of which about 89% are seen a single time; about 0.57% belongs to the top ten. This chain uses TRBV18 with TRBJ2-2, with 7 nucleotides matching TRBD1. The sequence was obtained from an adult with an advanced solid tumor such as melanoma, head and neck, liver or kidney cancer. Source: CD4+ or CD8+ T cells sorted from blood, taken in a trial of the OX40 agonist ivuxolimab. In nucleotides, the CDR3 is TGTGCCAGCTCACGAAATTACAGGGGTGGCACCGGGGAGCTGTTTTTT. Protein sequence: CASSRNYRGGTGELFF.